Listed here is a single T cell receptor (beta chain). The record originates from a study of CD8 T cells in Susac syndrome. The CDR3 is 13 amino acids. CDR1 is SGDLS and CDR2 is YYNGEE in the germline V gene. Trimming removed 0 bases at V and 8 bases at J, with 9 bases between. The multiple sclerosis control group consisted of treatment-naive patients whose relapsing-remitting disease, which was either stable or active, fulfilled revised McDonald criteria. Negative isolation yielded CD4+ and CD8+ T cells, and FACS enriched TEMRA cells. When the RNA was reverse transcribed, random hexamers were used with an input of about 0.5 to 1 ug. TCR beta CDR3 was amplified by immunoSEQ multiplex PCR. This amplification extended across 54 Vbeta and 13 Jbeta segments. TCRdb called the immunoSEQ multiplex PCR reads again in MiXCR, with one record for every CDR3 protein. The sample has about 250,000 distinct CDR3 sequences, about 94% seen once.

The specimen was CD4+ T cells from PBMCs. The chain has TRBV9 and TRBJ2-1; D might be TRBD2 (5 bases). The source of this sequence is a human donor with multiple sclerosis. The CDR3 region is CASSVATRDEQFF. In DNA form, the CDR3 reads TGTGCCAGCAGCGTAGCTACGAGGGATGAGCAGTTCTTC.